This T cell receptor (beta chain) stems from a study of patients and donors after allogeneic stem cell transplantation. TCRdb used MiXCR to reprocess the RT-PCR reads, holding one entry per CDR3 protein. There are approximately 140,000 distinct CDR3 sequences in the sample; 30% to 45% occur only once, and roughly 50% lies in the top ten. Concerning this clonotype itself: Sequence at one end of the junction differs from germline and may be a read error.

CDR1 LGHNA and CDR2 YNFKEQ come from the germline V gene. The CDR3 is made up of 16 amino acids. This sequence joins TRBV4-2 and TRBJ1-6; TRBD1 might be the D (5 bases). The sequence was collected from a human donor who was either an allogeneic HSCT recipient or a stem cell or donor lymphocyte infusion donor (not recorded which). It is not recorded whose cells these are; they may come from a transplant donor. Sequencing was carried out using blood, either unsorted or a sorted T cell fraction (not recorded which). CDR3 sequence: CASSQDGWGWNSPLHF. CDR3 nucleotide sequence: TGTGCTAGCAGCCAAGATGGGTGGGGCTGGAATTCACCCCTCCACTTT.